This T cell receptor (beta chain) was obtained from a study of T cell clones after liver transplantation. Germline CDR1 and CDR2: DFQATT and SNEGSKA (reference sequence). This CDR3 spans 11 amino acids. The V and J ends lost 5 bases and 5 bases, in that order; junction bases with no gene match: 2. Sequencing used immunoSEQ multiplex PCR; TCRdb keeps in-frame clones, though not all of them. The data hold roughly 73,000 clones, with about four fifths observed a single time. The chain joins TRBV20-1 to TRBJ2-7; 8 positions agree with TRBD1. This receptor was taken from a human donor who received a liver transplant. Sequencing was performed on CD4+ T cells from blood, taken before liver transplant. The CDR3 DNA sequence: TGCAGTGCTTCCAGGGGGCACGAGCAGTACTTC. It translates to CSASRGHEQYF.